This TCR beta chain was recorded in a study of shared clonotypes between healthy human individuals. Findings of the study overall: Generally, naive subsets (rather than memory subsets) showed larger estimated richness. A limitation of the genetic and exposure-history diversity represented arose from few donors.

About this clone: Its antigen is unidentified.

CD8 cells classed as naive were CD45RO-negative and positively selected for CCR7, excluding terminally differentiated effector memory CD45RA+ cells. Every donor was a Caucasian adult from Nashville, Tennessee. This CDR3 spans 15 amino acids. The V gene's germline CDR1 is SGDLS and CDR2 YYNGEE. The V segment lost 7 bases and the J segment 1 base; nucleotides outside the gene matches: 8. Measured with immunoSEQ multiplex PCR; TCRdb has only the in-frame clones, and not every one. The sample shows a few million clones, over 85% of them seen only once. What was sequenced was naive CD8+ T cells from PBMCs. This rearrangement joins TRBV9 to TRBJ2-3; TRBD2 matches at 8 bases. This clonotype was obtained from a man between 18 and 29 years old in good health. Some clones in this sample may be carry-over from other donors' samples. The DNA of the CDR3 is TGTGCCAGCGGGATGGCGGGAGGTGGCACAGATACGCAGTATTTT. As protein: CASGMAGGGTDTQYF.